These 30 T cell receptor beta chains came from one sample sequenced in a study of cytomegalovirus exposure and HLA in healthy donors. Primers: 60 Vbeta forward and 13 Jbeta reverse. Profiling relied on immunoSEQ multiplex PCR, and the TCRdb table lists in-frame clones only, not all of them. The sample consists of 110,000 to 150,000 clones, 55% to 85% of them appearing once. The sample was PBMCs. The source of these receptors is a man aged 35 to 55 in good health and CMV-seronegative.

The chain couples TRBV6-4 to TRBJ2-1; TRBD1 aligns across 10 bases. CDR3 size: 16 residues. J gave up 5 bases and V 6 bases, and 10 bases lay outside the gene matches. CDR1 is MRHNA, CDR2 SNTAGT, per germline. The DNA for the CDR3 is TGTGCCAGCAGCGTACTGTCGGGACAGGGGAACAATGAGCAGTTCTTC. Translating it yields CASSVLSGQGNNEQFF.

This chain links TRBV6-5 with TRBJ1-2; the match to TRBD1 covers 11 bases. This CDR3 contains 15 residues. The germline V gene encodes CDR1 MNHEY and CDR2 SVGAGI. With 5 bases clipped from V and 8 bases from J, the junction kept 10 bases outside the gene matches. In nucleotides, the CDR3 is TGTGCCAGCAGTAGGACAGGGGGCCGCCTTCGAGGCTACACCTTC. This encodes CASSRTGGRLRGYTF.

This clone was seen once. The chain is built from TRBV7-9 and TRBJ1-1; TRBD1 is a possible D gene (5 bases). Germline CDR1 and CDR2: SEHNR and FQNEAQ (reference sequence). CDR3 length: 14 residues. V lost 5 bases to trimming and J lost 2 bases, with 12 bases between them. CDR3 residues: CASSVFGGNTEAFF. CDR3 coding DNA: TGTGCCAGCAGCGTTTTCGGGGGTAACACTGAAGCTTTCTTT. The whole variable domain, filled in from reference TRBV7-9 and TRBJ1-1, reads DTGVSQNPRHKITKRGQNVTFRCDPISEHNRLYWYRQTLGQGPEFLTYFQNEAQLEKSRLLSDRFSAERPKGSFSTLEIQRTEQGDSAMYLCASSVFGGNTEAFFGQGTRLTVV.

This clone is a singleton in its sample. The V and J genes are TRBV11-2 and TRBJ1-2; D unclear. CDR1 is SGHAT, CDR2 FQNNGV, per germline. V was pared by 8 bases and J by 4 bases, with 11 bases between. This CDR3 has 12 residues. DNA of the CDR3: TGTGCCAGCGCCCGGGAAATCTATGGCTACACCTTC. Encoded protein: CASAREIYGYTF.

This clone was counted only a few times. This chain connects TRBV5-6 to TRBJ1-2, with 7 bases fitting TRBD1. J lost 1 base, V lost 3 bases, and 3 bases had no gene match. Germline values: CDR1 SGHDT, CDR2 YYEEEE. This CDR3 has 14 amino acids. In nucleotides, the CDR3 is TGTGCCAGCAGCTCGGGACAGAATAACTATGGCTACACCTTC. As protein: CASSSGQNNYGYTF. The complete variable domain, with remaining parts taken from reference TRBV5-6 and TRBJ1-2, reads DAGVTQSPTHLIKTRGQQVTLRCSPKSGHDTVSWYQQALGQGPQFIFQYYEEEERQRGNFPDRFSGHQFPNYSSELNVNALLLGDSALYLCASSSGQNNYGYTFGSGTRLTVV.

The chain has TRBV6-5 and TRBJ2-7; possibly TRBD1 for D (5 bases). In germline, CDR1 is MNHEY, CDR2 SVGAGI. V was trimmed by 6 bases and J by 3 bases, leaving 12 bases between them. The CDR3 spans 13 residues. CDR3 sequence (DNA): TGTGCCAGCAGCAGGACATATCACTACGAGCAGTACTTC. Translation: CASSRTYHYEQYF.

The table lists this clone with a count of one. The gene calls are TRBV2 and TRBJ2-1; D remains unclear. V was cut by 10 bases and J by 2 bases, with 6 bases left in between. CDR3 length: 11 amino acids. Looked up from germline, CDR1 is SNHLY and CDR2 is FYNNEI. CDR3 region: CATAAYNEQFF. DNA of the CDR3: TGTGCCACCGCGGCCTACAATGAGCAGTTCTTC.

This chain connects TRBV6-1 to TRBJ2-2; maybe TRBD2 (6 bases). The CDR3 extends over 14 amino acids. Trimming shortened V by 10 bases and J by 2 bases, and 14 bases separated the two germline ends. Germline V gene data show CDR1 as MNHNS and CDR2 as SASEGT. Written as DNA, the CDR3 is TGTGCCACCCTCCGCGGGGAAAACACCGGGGAGCTGTTTTTT. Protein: CATLRGENTGELFF.

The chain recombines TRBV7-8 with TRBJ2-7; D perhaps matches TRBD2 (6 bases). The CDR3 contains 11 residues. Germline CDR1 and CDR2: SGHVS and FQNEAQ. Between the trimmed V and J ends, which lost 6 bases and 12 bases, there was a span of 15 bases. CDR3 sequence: CASSSRRDLYF. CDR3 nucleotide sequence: TGTGCCAGCAGTTCTAGGCGGGATCTGTACTTC. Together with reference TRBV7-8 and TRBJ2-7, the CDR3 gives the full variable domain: GAGVSQSPRYKVAKRGQDVALRCDPISGHVSLFWYQQALGQGPEFLTYFQNEAQLDKSGLPSDRFFAERPEGSVSTLKIQRTQQEDSAVYLCASSSRRDLYFGPGTRLTVT.

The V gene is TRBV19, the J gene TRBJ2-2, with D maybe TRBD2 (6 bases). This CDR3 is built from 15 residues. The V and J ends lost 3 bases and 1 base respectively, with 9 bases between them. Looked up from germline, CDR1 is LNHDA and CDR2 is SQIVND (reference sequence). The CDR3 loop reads CASSMNGRNTGELFF. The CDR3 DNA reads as TGTGCCAGTAGTATGAACGGGAGGAACACCGGGGAGCTGTTTTTT.

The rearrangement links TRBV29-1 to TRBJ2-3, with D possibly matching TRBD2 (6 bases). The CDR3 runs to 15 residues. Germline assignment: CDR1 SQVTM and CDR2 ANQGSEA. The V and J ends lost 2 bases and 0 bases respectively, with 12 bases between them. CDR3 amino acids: CSVEQAGSSTDTQYF. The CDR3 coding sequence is TGCAGCGTTGAACAGGCGGGGTCTAGCACAGATACGCAGTATTTT.

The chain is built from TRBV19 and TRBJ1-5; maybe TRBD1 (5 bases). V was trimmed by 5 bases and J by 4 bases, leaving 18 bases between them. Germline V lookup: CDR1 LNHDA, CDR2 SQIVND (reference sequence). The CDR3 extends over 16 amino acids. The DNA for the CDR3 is TGTGCCAGTAGTCCAGTCGGGCAGGGAGGGAATCAGCCCCAGCATTTT. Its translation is CASSPVGQGGNQPQHF.

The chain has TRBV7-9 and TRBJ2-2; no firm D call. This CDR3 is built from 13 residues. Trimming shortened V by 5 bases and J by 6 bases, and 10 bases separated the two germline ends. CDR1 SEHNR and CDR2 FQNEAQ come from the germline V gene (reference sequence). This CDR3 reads CASSQREAGELFF. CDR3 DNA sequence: TGTGCCAGCAGCCAACGCGAGGCCGGGGAGCTGTTTTTT.

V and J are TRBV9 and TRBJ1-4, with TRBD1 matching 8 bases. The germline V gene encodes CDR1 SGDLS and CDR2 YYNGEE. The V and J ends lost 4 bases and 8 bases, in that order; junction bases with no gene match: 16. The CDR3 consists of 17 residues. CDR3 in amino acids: CASSPPPGQGVGEKLFF. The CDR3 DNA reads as TGTGCCAGCAGCCCCCCCCCAGGACAGGGAGTAGGGGAAAAACTGTTTTTT. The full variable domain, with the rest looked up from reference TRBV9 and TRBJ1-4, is DSGVTQTPKHLITATGQRVTLRCSPRSGDLSVYWYQQSLDQGLQFLIQYYNGEERAKGNILERFSAQQFPDLHSELNLSSLELGDSALYFCASSPPPGQGVGEKLFFGSGTQLSVL.

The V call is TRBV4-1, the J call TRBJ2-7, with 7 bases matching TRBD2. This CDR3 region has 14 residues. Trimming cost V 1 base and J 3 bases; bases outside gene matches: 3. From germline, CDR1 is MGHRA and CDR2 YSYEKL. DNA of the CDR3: TGCGCCAGCAGCCAAGTTGGCGGGGGCTACGAGCAGTACTTC. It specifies CASSQVGGGYEQYF.

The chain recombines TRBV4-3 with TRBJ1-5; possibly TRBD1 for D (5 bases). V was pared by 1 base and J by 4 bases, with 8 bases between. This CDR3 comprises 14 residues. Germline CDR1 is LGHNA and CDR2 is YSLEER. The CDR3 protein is CASSQGEGNQPQHF. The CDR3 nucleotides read TGCGCCAGCAGCCAAGGGGAGGGGAATCAGCCCCAGCATTTT.

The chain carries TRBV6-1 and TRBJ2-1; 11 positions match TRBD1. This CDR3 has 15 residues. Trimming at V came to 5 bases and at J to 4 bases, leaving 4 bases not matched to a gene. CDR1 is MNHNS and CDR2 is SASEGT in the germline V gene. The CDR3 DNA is TGTGCCAGCAGTTTTGGGACAGGGGGTTACAATGAGCAGTTCTTC. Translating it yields CASSFGTGGYNEQFF.

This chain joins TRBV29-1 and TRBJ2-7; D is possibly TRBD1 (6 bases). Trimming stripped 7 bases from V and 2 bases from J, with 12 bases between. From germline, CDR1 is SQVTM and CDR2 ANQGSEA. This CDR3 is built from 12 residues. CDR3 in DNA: TGCAGCGCTTGGACAGATACCTACGAGCAGTACTTC. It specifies CSAWTDTYEQYF.

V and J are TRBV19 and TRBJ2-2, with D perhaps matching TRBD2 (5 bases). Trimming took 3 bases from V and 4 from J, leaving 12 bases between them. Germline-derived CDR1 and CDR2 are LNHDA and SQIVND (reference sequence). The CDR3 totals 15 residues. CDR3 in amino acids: CASSIGPAGTGELFF. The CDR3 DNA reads TGTGCCAGTAGTATCGGGCCCGCGGGCACCGGGGAGCTGTTTTTT.

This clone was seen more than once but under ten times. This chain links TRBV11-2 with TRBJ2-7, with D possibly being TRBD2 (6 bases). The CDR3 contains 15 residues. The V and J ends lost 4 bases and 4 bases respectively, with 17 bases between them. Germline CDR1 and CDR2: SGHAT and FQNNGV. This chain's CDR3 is CASSYSTGGWYEQYF. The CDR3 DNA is TGTGCCAGCAGCTACTCCACCGGGGGTTGGTACGAGCAGTACTTC.

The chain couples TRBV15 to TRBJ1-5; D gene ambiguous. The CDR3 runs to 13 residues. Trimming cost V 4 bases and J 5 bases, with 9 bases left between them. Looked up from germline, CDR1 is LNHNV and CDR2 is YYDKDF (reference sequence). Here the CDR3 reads CATSTGADQPQHF. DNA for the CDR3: TGTGCCACCAGCACTGGAGCGGATCAGCCCCAGCATTTT. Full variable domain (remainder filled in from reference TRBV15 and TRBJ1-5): DAMVIQNPRYQVTQFGKPVTLSCSQTLNHNVMYWYQQKSSQAPKLLFHYYDKDFNNEADTPDNFQSRRPNTSFCFLDIRSPGLGDTAMYLCATSTGADQPQHFGDGTRLSIL.

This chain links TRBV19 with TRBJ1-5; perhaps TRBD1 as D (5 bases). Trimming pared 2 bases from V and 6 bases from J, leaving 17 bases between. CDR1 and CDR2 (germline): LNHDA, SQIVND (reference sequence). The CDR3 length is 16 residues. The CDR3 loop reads CASSIQGAGGGQPQHF. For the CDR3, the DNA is TGTGCCAGTAGTATACAGGGTGCCGGTGGTGGTCAGCCCCAGCATTTT.

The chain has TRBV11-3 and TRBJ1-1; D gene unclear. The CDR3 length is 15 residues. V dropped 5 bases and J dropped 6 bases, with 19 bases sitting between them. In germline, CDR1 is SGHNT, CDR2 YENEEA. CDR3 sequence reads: CASSRGVTQPSEAFF. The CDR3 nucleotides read TGTGCCAGCAGCCGGGGAGTCACCCAGCCCTCTGAAGCTTTCTTT. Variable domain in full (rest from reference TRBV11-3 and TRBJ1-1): EAGVVQSPRYKIIEKKQPVAFWCNPISGHNTLYWYLQNLGQGPELLIRYENEEAVDDSQLPKDRFSAERLKGVDSTLKIQPAELGDSAVYLCASSRGVTQPSEAFFGQGTRLTVV.

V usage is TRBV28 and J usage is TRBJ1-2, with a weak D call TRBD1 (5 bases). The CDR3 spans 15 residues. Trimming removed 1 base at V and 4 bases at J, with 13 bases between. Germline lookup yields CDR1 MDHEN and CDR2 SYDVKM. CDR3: CASSLYGQGGYGYTF. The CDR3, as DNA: TGTGCCAGCAGTTTATATGGGCAGGGCGGCTATGGCTACACCTTC.

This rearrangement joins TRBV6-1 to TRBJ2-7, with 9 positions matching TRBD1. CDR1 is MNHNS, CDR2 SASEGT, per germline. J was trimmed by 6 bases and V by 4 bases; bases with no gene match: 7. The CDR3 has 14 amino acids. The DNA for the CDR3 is TGTGCCAGCAGTGGACAGGGGGGGTACAGCGAGCAGTACTTC. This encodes CASSGQGGYSEQYF.

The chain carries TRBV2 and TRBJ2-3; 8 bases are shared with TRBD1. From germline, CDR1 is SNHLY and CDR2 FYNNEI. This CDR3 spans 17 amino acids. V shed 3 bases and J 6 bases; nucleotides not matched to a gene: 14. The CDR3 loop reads CASSDYYQGALPDTQYF. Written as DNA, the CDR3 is TGTGCCAGCAGTGATTATTACCAGGGGGCCCTGCCGGATACGCAGTATTTT.

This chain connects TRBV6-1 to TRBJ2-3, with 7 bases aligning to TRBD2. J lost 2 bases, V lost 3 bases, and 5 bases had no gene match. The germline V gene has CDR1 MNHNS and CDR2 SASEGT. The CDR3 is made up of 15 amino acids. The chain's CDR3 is CASSDLAGDTDTQYF. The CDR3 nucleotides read TGTGCCAGCAGTGATCTCGCGGGGGACACAGATACGCAGTATTTT.

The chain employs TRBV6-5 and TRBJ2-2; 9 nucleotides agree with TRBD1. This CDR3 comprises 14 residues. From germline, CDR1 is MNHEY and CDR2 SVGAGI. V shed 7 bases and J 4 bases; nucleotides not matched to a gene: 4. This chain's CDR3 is CASTEDRGTGELFF. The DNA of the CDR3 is TGTGCCAGCACCGAGGACAGGGGCACCGGGGAGCTGTTTTTT.

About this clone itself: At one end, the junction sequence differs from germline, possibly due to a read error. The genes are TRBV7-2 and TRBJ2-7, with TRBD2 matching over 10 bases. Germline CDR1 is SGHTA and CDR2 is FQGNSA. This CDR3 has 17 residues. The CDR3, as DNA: TGTGCCAGCAGCTTAGTGTTGGCTAGCGGGAGCTCCTACGGGCAGTACTTC. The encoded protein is CASSLVLASGSSYGQYF.

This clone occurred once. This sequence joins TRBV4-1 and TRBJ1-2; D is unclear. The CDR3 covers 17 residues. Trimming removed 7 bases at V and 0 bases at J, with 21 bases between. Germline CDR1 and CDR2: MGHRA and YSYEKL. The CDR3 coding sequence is TGCGCCAGCACCAAAAGGGAGGGTTTATTAACTAACTATGGCTACACCTTC. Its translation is CASTKREGLLTNYGYTF.